This TCR beta chain originates from a study of CD8+ T cells in alopecia areata. Treatment denoted: oral pan-JAK inhibitor, 5-10 mg twice daily. With 4 bases clipped from V and 7 bases from J, the junction kept 5 bases outside the gene matches. This CDR3 contains 13 residues. The germline V gene has CDR1 SEHNR and CDR2 FQNEAQ (reference sequence). Investigators isolated RNA and reverse transcribed it into cDNA to act as the sequencing template. The method was immunoSEQ multiplex PCR; TCRdb's version includes in-frame clones alone and lacks a portion of them. This table holds some 110,000 clones, roughly 50% found once.

The rearrangement links TRBV7-9 to TRBJ1-2; 8 nucleotides match TRBD1. The clonotype originates from a human donor with alopecia areata. Material: CD8+ T cells sorted from blood, obtained at week 24, from a patient treated with tofacitinib. CDR3 sequence: CASSSQGVGGYTF. DNA for the CDR3: TGTGCCAGCAGCTCACAGGGGGTCGGTGGCTACACCTTC.